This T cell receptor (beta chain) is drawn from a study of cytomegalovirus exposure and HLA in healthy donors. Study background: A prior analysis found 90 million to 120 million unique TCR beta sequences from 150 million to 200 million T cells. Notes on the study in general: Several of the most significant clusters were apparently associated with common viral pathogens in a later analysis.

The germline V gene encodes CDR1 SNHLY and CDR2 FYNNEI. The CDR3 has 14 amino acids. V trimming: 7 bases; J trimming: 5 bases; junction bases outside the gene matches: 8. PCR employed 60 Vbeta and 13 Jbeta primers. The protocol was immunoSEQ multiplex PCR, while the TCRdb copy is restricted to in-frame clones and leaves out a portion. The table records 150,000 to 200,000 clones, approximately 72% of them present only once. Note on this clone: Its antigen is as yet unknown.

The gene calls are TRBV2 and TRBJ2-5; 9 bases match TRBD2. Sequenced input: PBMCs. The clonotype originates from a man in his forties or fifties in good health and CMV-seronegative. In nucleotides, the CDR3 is TGTGCCAGCAAGGGCGGGGGGGCCGGGGAGACCCAGTACTTC. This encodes CASKGGGAGETQYF.